This T cell receptor (beta chain) was profiled in a study of OX40 agonist ivuxolimab in advanced cancers. Overall study context: Patients were given ivuxolimab, an antibody that agonizes OX40 (CD134). Mean age about 60 years, range about 20 to 79; about 81% male.

Germline CDR1 MNHEY, CDR2 SVGAGI. The V and J ends lost 5 bases and 7 bases respectively, with 12 bases between them. This CDR3 spans 14 amino acids. This clone is a singleton in its sample. What it binds is unknown. The repertoire was sequenced with immunoSEQ multiplex PCR; TCRdb's copy has only in-frame clones and lacks some. The table has about 62,000 clones, roughly 85% seen once. Overall study results and limits: CD4+ T cells averaged fewer expanded clones than CD8+ T cells.

The rearrangement joins TRBV6-5 to TRBJ1-6; D possibly corresponds to TRBD1 (5 bases). The sequence was obtained from an adult with an advanced solid tumor such as melanoma, head and neck, liver or kidney cancer. The sample here was CD4+ or CD8+ T cells sorted from blood, taken in a trial of the OX40 agonist ivuxolimab. DNA of the CDR3: TGTGCCAGCAGTAAAGCGGGGCCAAATTCACCCCTCCACTTT. Amino acid sequence: CASSKAGPNSPLHF.